The sequence of this TCR beta chain was determined in a study of blood T cells in healthy people across ages. Whole-study results and caveats: Roughly linear declines in TCR beta diversity per million T cells occurred with age.

The length of the CDR3 is 14 residues. Germline trimming cut 5 bases from V and 2 bases from J; bases unmatched to any gene: 4. Looked up from germline, CDR1 is SGHTA and CDR2 is FQGNSA. Donation came from healthy Caucasian individuals in Russia who were aged about 6 to 95. The use of a sample-barcoded 5' primer and a J-beta primer mix characterized a second PCR of roughly 7 to 11 cycles. Each cDNA molecule received a tag from a template-switch adaptor that had 12 random nucleotides. MiXCR, run by TCRdb on the 5' RACE reads, gives a single entry per CDR3 protein. The sample has about 1.4 million distinct CDR3 sequences; 55% to 75% are singletons. As regards this clonotype: Its specificity is unknown.

Material for sequencing was blood. This clonotype originated in a man younger than 35 in good health. The chain links TRBV7-2 to TRBJ2-5; 8 nucleotides match TRBD2. CDR3 loop: CASSAIAGQETQYF. CDR3 bases: TGTGCCAGCAGCGCCATAGCGGGGCAAGAGACCCAGTACTTC.